The 4 T cell receptor beta chains given below trace back to one sample, sequenced in a study of spatial heterogeneity in lung cancer. Stated time point: sample taken at primary tumor resection. Whole RNA was taken from tumor, nontumor lung or frozen PBMC; it was then sequenced unsorted. TCRdb independently ran MiXCR on the 5' RACE reads; one entry per CDR3 protein. Of about 25,000 distinct CDR3 sequences listed, 5.5% to 8% are singletons. The sequencing used PBMCs, collected at surgery. These receptor sequences come from a male donor with early-stage non-small cell lung cancer.

This clonotype was recorded many times. The chain recombines TRBV12-3 or TRBV12-4 with TRBJ1-4; the match to TRBD1 covers 9 bases. This CDR3 is 14 amino acids long. V was clipped by 11 bases and J by 5 bases; unmatched bases: 9. The DNA of the CDR3 is TGTGCCGTCCGGGTCGGGACAGGGAATGAAAAACTGTTTTTT. Protein: CAVRVGTGNEKLFF.

This clonotype qualifies as medium-sized. The chain uses TRBV20-1 and TRBJ1-5; no clear D. The V gene lost 1 base and the J gene lost 2 bases, with 6 bases spanning the gap. The germline CDR1 and CDR2 sequences are DFQATT and SNEGSKA (reference sequence). This CDR3 region has 13 residues. CDR3 sequence (DNA): TGCAGTGCTAGAGCCAAGCGCAATCAGCCCCAGCATTTT. Translation gives CSARAKRNQPQHF.

This clonotype was seen ten or more times. The chain couples TRBV11-2 to TRBJ1-5; D remains ambiguous. Per the germline V gene, CDR1 is SGHAT and CDR2 is FQNNGV. Trimming removed 5 bases at V and 5 bases at J, with 10 bases between. This CDR3 has 13 amino acids. The chain's CDR3 is CASSLDSDQPQHF. The CDR3 DNA reads as TGTGCCAGCAGCCTGGACTCTGATCAGCCCCAGCATTTT.

The table lists this clonotype with many counts. The chain has TRBV5-1 and TRBJ1-6; 7 nucleotides match TRBD1. Per germline, CDR1 SGHRS and CDR2 YFSETQ. V trimming: 5 bases; J trimming: 7 bases; junction bases outside the gene matches: 9. This CDR3 spans 15 amino acids. CDR3 sequence (DNA): TGCGCCAGCAGACCCGGACAGGAGCTAAATTCACCCCTCCACTTT. Encoded protein: CASRPGQELNSPLHF.